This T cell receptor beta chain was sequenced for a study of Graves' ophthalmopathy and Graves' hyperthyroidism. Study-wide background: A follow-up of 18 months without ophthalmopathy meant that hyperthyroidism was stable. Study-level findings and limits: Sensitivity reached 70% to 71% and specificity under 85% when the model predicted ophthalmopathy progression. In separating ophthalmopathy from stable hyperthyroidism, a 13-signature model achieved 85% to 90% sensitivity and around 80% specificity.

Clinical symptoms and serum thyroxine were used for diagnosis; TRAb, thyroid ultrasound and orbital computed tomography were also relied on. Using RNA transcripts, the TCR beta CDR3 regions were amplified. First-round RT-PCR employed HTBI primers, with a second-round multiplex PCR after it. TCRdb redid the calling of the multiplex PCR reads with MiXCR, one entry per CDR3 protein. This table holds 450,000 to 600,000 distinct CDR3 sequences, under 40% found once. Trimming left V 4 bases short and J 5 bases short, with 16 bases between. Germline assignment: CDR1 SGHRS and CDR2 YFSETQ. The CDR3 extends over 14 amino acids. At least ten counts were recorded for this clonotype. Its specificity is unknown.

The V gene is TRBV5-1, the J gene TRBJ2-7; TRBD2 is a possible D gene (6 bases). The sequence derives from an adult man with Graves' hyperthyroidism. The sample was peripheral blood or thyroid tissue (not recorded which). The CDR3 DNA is TGCGCCAGCAGCGCGCGCCGGGGGTTCCACGAGCAGTACTTC. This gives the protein CASSARRGFHEQYF. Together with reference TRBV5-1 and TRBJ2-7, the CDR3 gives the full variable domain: KAGVTQTPRYLIKTRGQQVTLSCSPISGHRSVSWYQQTPGQGLQFLFEYFSETQRNKGNFPGRFSGRQFSNSRSEMNVSTLELGDSALYLCASSARRGFHEQYFGPGTRLTVT.